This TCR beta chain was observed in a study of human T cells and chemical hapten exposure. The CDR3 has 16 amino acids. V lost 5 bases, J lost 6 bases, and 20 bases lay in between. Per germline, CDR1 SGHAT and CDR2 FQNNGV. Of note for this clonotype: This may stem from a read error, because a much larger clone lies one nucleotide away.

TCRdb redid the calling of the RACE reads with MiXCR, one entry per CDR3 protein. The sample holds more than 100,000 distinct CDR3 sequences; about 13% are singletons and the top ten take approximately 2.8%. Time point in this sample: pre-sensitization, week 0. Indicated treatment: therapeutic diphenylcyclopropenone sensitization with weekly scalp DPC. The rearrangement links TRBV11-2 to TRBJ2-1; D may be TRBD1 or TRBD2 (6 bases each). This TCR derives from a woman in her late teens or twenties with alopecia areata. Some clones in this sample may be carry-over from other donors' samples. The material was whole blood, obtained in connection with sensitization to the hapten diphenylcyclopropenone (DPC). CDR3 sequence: CASSRPQGRGGNEQFF. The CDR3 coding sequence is TGTGCCAGCAGCCGTCCACAGGGCAGGGGAGGCAATGAGCAGTTCTTC.